This T cell receptor beta chain derives from a study of control samples from healthy donors and cancer patients. Germline V gene lookup returns CDR1 SGDLS and CDR2 YYNGEE. This CDR3 spans 12 amino acids. The V and J ends lost 0 bases and 3 bases respectively, with 2 bases between them. Assay: immunoSEQ multiplex PCR; the TCRdb copy retains only in-frame clones and omits some. The sample has 100,000 to 150,000 clones; about nine tenths are singletons. This clonotype was obtained from a man aged 50-60 years with head and neck cancer. The sequencing input was PBMCs. The chain couples TRBV9 to TRBJ2-3; no clear D. The CDR3 loop is CASSVGTDTQYF. For the CDR3, the DNA is TGTGCCAGCAGCGTAGGAACAGATACGCAGTATTTT.